This T cell receptor (beta chain) was obtained from a study of identical twins (dated by TCRdb to 2015 to 2016). For the study in its entirety: The study deep-sequenced TCR alpha and beta repertoires from monozygotic twins, unrelated adults of various ages and cord blood to test whether fetal clonotypes persist. To rule out contamination, replicate twin experiments were performed at different times with different library preparation protocols.

Libraries were constructed by 5' RACE. Sequencer: Illumina HiSeq 2000. Template switching introduced a universal primer binding site; the final cDNA contained a unique molecular identifier, enabling accurate counting of TCR cDNA molecules. Specific primers in the conserved constant-segment region were used to synthesize first-strand cDNA for TCR alpha and beta chains. To control for contamination, every cDNA library carried two barcodes: a SMART-Mk sample barcode plus Illumina barcodes. TruSeq adapter sequences and Illumina sample barcodes were added in two successive PCR steps. Sequencing of the TCR alpha and beta cDNA libraries was done on the Illumina HiSeq platform using custom primers. As for the original processing: Raw reads were processed with MiGEC to extract unique molecular identifiers, and MiXCR was used to determine CDR3 positions. For each individual, recombination models were inferred using an EM algorithm with the repgenHMM and IGoR tools. Shared clonotypes were analyzed with the tcR package in R, and sharing was normalized by the product of cloneset sizes. To study raw recombination without the effects of thymic and clonal selection, out-of-frame nonproductive sequences were analyzed. TCRdb reran the public reads through fastp at Q25 and MiXCR, keeping productive beta chains. Rows are combined by CDR3 protein, so each entry shows the most common genes and DNA. None of the V and J calls come from the authors' own analysis; TCRdb made them. This sample lists some 320,000 distinct CDR3 sequences; about 12% were detected once. Of the sample, approximately 7.9% is held by the ten largest clones.

Broad study findings and their caveats: A weaker excess of twin sharing was found in beta out-of-frame sequences because the signal-to-noise ratio was lowered by fewer shared sequences. Because the same donors could not be followed over many years, the conclusions relied on cross-sectional statistical analysis. Zero-insertion analyses could be partly confounded by invariant T cells such as MAIT and iNKT, although diverse VJ usage argued against such confounding for most clonotypes. Abundant cord blood beta clonotypes carried fewer insertions; young adult naive repertoires showed a weaker similar trend, while memory repertoires showed none. Compared with coincidental sharing between unrelated individuals, out-of-frame TCR alpha sequences shared between twins showed an excess of sequences with low generation probability. In monozygotic twins, out-of-frame TCR alpha sharing was systematically underestimated by recombination models, although the models agreed with sharing between unrelated individuals.

Only healthy Caucasian donors were included. Three pairs of female monozygotic twins, all aged 18 to 29 years, made up the twin cohort. Positive isolation kits from Invitrogen were used to isolate the CD4+ and CD8+ T cell populations. This clonotype turned up a few times. Its antigen is currently not known. One base away there is no much larger clone; base qualities are not given. Trimming removed 5 bases from V and 4 bases from J; the gene matches leave 11 bases unexplained. From the germline V gene (reference sequence), CDR1 is SEHNR and CDR2 is FQNEAQ. The CDR3 spans 16 residues, from the cysteine through the phenylalanine. Only the CDR3 DNA stays, 48 bases, in frame from base 1. These data are also associated with another study on yellow fever vaccine responses in identical twins. The second paper further reports: The authors reported that the T cell response to vaccination in identical twins appeared partly convergent and partly personalized. The study precisely tracked vaccine-responding T cell clones in identical twins.

Sequenced input: CD8+ T cells sorted from blood. The receptor chain draws on TRBV7-9 and TRBJ2-5, and TRBD2 matches 9 of the central bases. The TCR comes from a young woman in good health. The sequenced DNA: TGTGCCAGCAGCCCGCGGGGGGGACCCCACACAGAGACCCAGTACTTC. Translation gives CASSPRGGPHTETQYF.